One sample yielded the 29 T cell receptor beta chains listed below, sequenced in a study of cytomegalovirus exposure and HLA in healthy donors. With 60 Vbeta and 13 Jbeta primers, the PCR was carried out. Data came from immunoSEQ multiplex PCR; TCRdb stores just in-frame clones and leaves some out. Among roughly 70,000 clones listed, under 80% were seen once. Sequencing was done on a sample of PBMCs. The receptors were sampled from a male donor in good health and CMV-seropositive.

The CDR3 DNA follows: TGTGCCACCAGCAGAGATTTCGTCGGGGGGGGTGGCTACACCTTC. This sequence encodes CATSRDFVGGGGYTF. The chain joins TRBV15 to TRBJ1-2; D is possibly TRBD1 (5 bases). CDR1 LNHNV and CDR2 YYDKDF come from the germline V gene (reference sequence). Trimming left V 0 bases short and J 7 bases short, with 15 bases between. The CDR3 spans 15 residues. Filled out from reference TRBV15 and TRBJ1-2, the complete variable domain reads DAMVIQNPRYQVTQFGKPVTLSCSQTLNHNVMYWYQQKSSQAPKLLFHYYDKDFNNEADTPDNFQSRRPNTSFCFLDIRSPGLGDTAMYLCATSRDFVGGGGYTFGSGTRLTVV.

To note about this clone: Within the sample, other DNA sequences also encode this same CDR3. This chain uses TRBV5-4 with TRBJ2-3; D possibly corresponds to TRBD2 (6 bases). This CDR3 spans 15 amino acids. Trimming removed 0 bases at V and 6 bases at J, with 14 bases between. Germline V gene lookup returns CDR1 SGHNT and CDR2 YYREEE (reference sequence). CDR3 DNA: TGTGCCAGCAGCTTGGTGACGGGGGTGTCGGATACGCAGTATTTT. Its translation is CASSLVTGVSDTQYF. Full variable domain (remainder filled in from reference TRBV5-4 and TRBJ2-3): ETGVTQSPTHLIKTRGQQVTLRCSSQSGHNTVSWYQQALGQGPQFIFQYYREEENGRGNFPPRFSGLQFPNYSSELNVNALELDDSALYLCASSLVTGVSDTQYFGPGTRLTVL.

The chain combines TRBV19 with TRBJ1-1; 9 bases are shared with TRBD1. With 10 bases clipped from V and 2 bases from J, the junction kept 11 bases outside the gene matches. Germline V gene data show CDR1 as LNHDA and CDR2 as SQIVND (reference sequence). CDR3 size: 15 residues. The CDR3 reads CATGNRGLSNTEAFF. The CDR3 nucleotides read TGTGCCACTGGGAACAGGGGGCTATCTAACACTGAAGCTTTCTTT.

The chain has TRBV7-2 and TRBJ2-3; no reliable D call. The V gene's germline CDR1 is SGHTA and CDR2 FQGNSA. The CDR3 is 13 residues long. Trimming left V 0 bases short and J 6 bases short, with 7 bases between. The CDR3 DNA follows: TGTGCCAGCAGCTTAGCCCGCTATGATACGCAGTATTTT. Its translation is CASSLARYDTQYF.

CDR3 sequence (DNA): TGTGCCAGCAGTTACCTTACAGCAAACTATGGCTACACCTTC. It encodes CASSYLTANYGYTF. This chain uses TRBV6-6 with TRBJ1-2; D not resolved. Trimming left V 2 bases short and J 2 bases short, with 9 bases between. The CDR3 has 14 amino acids. The V gene's germline CDR1 is MNHNY and CDR2 SVGAGI (reference sequence).

This clone was seen only a few times. DNA of the CDR3: TGTGCCAGCAGCAGAGTAGCGGGGAGCACAGATACGCAGTATTTT. Translated: CASSRVAGSTDTQYF. The V and J genes are TRBV7-2 and TRBJ2-3; 8 bases map to TRBD2. V gave up 5 bases and J gave up 0 bases; unmatched junction bases: 4. Germline V gives CDR1 SGHTA, CDR2 FQGNSA. The CDR3 has 15 amino acids.

The count of this clone is one. The rearrangement uses TRBV10-1 and TRBJ1-2; D uncertain. The length of the CDR3 is 12 residues. Per the germline V gene, CDR1 is WNHNN and CDR2 is SYGVQD (reference sequence). V was trimmed by 5 bases and J by 3 bases, leaving 7 bases between them. Written as DNA, the CDR3 is TGCGCCAGCAGTCTAAGCTACTATGGCTACACCTTC. It translates to CASSLSYYGYTF.

The chain joins TRBV18 to TRBJ2-7; D is unclear. The J call may be mistaken, given a closer DNA end match to TRBJ2-5. Germline V gives CDR1 KGHSH, CDR2 LQKENI. This CDR3 contains 14 residues. CDR3 coding DNA: TGTGCCAGCTCACCAGGTATAGGACAAGAGACCCAGTACTTC. As protein: CASSPGIGQETQYF.

The chain uses TRBV5-1 and TRBJ2-1; 10 bases are shared with TRBD2. The CDR3 contains 15 residues. The germline V gene has CDR1 SGHRS and CDR2 YFSETQ. The ends lost 0 bases at V and 8 bases at J; junction bases unmatched: 5. The CDR3 nucleotides are TGCGCCAGCAGCTTGGCTAGCGGGGGCCCTGATGAGCAGTTCTTC. It specifies CASSLASGGPDEQFF.

Worth noting for this clone: The junction departs from the called germline gene at one end, perhaps through a read error. The V and J genes are TRBV5-4 and TRBJ2-1; no clear D. The germline gives CDR1 SGHNT, CDR2 YYREEE (reference sequence). This CDR3 has 14 residues. The CDR3 sequence: CASSNQRGFNERFF. The CDR3 region has the DNA TGTGCCAGCAGCAACCAACGAGGATTCAATGAGCGGTTCTTC. Full variable domain (missing parts from reference TRBV5-4 and TRBJ2-1): ETGVTQSPTHLIKTRGQQVTLRCSSQSGHNTVSWYQQALGQGPQFIFQYYREEENGRGNFPPRFSGLQFPNYSSELNVNALELDDSALYLCASSNQRGFNERFFGPGTRLTVL.

This chain joins TRBV7-2 and TRBJ2-1, with 14 bases fitting TRBD2. J was trimmed by 9 bases and V by 5 bases; bases with no gene match: 6. CDR1 is SGHTA and CDR2 is FQGNSA in the germline V gene. CDR3 length: 15 residues. The CDR3 here is CASSHRTSGRREQFF. CDR3 DNA: TGTGCCAGCAGCCATCGGACTAGCGGGAGGCGTGAGCAGTTCTTC.

The V call is TRBV5-1, the J call TRBJ2-1; 11 positions match TRBD2. CDR1 and CDR2 (germline): SGHRS, YFSETQ. This CDR3 comprises 16 residues. V shed 3 bases and J 6 bases; nucleotides not matched to a gene: 8. This chain's CDR3 is CASSSILAGGTNEQFF. Written as DNA, the CDR3 is TGCGCCAGCAGCTCCATCTTAGCGGGAGGGACCAATGAGCAGTTCTTC.

This chain connects TRBV7-8 to TRBJ1-1; a weak D match, TRBD1 (6 bases). The CDR3 is 13 residues long. Deletions cut 1 base from V and 11 bases from J, with 14 bases between. From germline, CDR1 is SGHVS and CDR2 FQNEAQ. The CDR3 is CASSLVRGQGAFF. The DNA for the CDR3 is TGTGCCAGCAGCTTAGTCCGAGGTCAGGGGGCTTTCTTT.

For this clone: The junction does not match germline at one end; this may be a read error. The chain carries TRBV5-4 and TRBJ1-2; TRBD1 matches 7 bases. The CDR3 covers 14 residues. The germline V gene has CDR1 SGHNT and CDR2 YYREEE (reference sequence). In DNA, the CDR3 is TGCGCCAGCAGCCAAGAGGGGGCGGGGTATGGCTACACCTTC. It encodes CASSQEGAGYGYTF.

V and J are TRBV7-2 and TRBJ1-5, with TRBD1 matching 8 bases. There are 13 residues in the CDR3. V gave up 5 bases and J gave up 6 bases; unmatched junction bases: 3. Germline V gene sequence: CDR1 SGHTA, CDR2 FQGNSA. The CDR3 DNA sequence: TGTGCCAGCAGCCCCGGACAGGGTCAGCCCCAGCATTTT. Translation gives CASSPGQGQPQHF.

The chain links TRBV7-2 to TRBJ2-3; 9 bases map to TRBD2. CDR3 length: 17 amino acids. V dropped 2 bases and J dropped 5; count of bases not matched to a gene: 11. Germline V lookup: CDR1 SGHTA, CDR2 FQGNSA. For the CDR3, the DNA is TGTGCCAGCAGCTTACGGGGAAGCGGGGGGATGGTAGATACGCAGTATTTT. Translated: CASSLRGSGGMVDTQYF.

The rearrangement uses TRBV6-1 and TRBJ1-2; 8 bases are a match to TRBD1. The trim removed 10 bases at V and 5 bases at J, leaving 9 bases unmatched. This CDR3 is built from 13 residues. Germline assignment: CDR1 MNHNS and CDR2 SASEGT. As DNA, the CDR3 is TGTGCCACCGCTACAGGACAGGGATATGGCTACACCTTC. Translation gives CATATGQGYGYTF.

The rearrangement uses TRBV7-9 and TRBJ2-3, with 11 nucleotides matching TRBD2. The CDR3 is 15 amino acids. V trimming: 5 bases; J trimming: 6 bases; junction bases outside the gene matches: 7. Germline CDR1 and CDR2: SEHNR and FQNEAQ (reference sequence). The CDR3 is CASSPGLAEGDTQYF. Written as DNA, the CDR3 is TGTGCCAGCAGCCCGGGACTAGCGGAGGGGGATACGCAGTATTTT.

The CDR3 spells CSVEGTENYHNEQFF. The CDR3 nucleotides are TGCAGCGTTGAGGGGACAGAGAACTATCACAATGAGCAGTTCTTC. This chain uses TRBV29-1 with TRBJ2-1, with 7 positions matching TRBD1. V shed 3 bases and J 5 bases; nucleotides not matched to a gene: 10. Germline values: CDR1 SQVTM, CDR2 ANQGSEA. This CDR3 is 15 amino acids long.

V is TRBV4-2 and J is TRBJ2-3, with a possible D match to TRBD2 (5 bases). This CDR3 spans 15 amino acids. Germline V CDR1 and CDR2: LGHNA, YNFKEQ. Trimming pared 0 bases from V and 0 bases from J, leaving 7 bases between. CDR3 amino acids: CASSQDRTSTDTQYF. The CDR3 DNA sequence: TGTGCCAGCAGCCAAGACAGGACTAGCACAGATACGCAGTATTTT.

The sample holds a few counts of this clone. V is TRBV27 and J is TRBJ1-4; D unclear. V lost 4 bases and J 7 bases, leaving 19 bases between the germline ends. CDR3 size: 16 residues. CDR1 and CDR2 (germline): MNHEY, SMNVEV (reference sequence). In DNA form, the CDR3 reads TGTGCCAGCAGTTCCCTGGAGGGCGGAAATAGTGAAAAACTGTTTTTT. Amino acid sequence: CASSSLEGGNSEKLFF.

V gene TRBV5-6 combines with J gene TRBJ2-1; 10 positions agree with TRBD2. Germline-derived CDR1 and CDR2 are SGHDT and YYEEEE. The CDR3 has 15 amino acids. J lost 4 bases, V lost 4 bases, and 5 bases had no gene match. DNA of the CDR3: TGTGCCAGCAGCCGAAGGACTAGCGGATACAATGAGCAGTTCTTC. Protein: CASSRRTSGYNEQFF.

This chain connects TRBV5-1 to TRBJ1-4; possible D gene TRBD1, 5 bases. The CDR3 contains 16 residues. Per germline, CDR1 SGHRS and CDR2 YFSETQ. V was shortened by 1 base and J by 8 bases, with 18 bases between the two germline ends. CDR3 sequence: CASSLSPTEAREKLFF. The CDR3, as DNA: TGCGCCAGCAGCTTGTCCCCGACAGAGGCTCGCGAAAAACTGTTTTTT. The full variable domain, in which reference TRBV5-1 and TRBJ1-4 provide the parts outside the CDR3, is KAGVTQTPRYLIKTRGQQVTLSCSPISGHRSVSWYQQTPGQGLQFLFEYFSETQRNKGNFPGRFSGRQFSNSRSEMNVSTLELGDSALYLCASSLSPTEAREKLFFGSGTQLSVL.

This chain joins TRBV7-9 and TRBJ2-2, with D possibly being TRBD1 (5 bases). Trimming left V 5 bases short and J 0 bases short, with 13 bases between. This CDR3 has 16 residues. Germline CDR1 is SEHNR and CDR2 is FQNEAQ (reference sequence). This chain's CDR3 is CASSERQFANTGELFF. CDR3 nucleotide sequence: TGTGCCAGCAGCGAAAGACAGTTCGCGAACACCGGGGAGCTGTTTTTT.

The chain uses TRBV6-5 and TRBJ2-5; 10 bases map to TRBD1. This CDR3 contains 14 residues. V lost 5 bases and J lost 5; bases outside the gene matches: 5. Germline V gene data show CDR1 as MNHEY and CDR2 as SVGAGI. In DNA form, the CDR3 reads TGTGCCAGCAGTCCGACAGGGGGCAGGGAGACCCAGTACTTC. This sequence encodes CASSPTGGRETQYF.

The chain combines TRBV5-1 with TRBJ2-7; 8 bases are shared with TRBD1. Germline lookup yields CDR1 SGHRS and CDR2 YFSETQ. After removal of 0 bases from V and 2 bases from J, the junction contained 1 base not matched to a gene. This CDR3 spans 14 amino acids. Here the CDR3 reads CASSLGTGTYEQYF. The CDR3 DNA sequence: TGCGCCAGCAGCTTGGGGACAGGGACCTACGAGCAGTACTTC. The whole variable domain, remainder taken from reference TRBV5-1 and TRBJ2-7, is KAGVTQTPRYLIKTRGQQVTLSCSPISGHRSVSWYQQTPGQGLQFLFEYFSETQRNKGNFPGRFSGRQFSNSRSEMNVSTLELGDSALYLCASSLGTGTYEQYFGPGTRLTVT.

A few counts support this clone. The rearrangement links TRBV5-1 to TRBJ2-3; 10 nucleotides agree with TRBD1. Unmatched junction bases numbered 7, after V lost 7 bases and J lost 5 bases. Per the germline V gene, CDR1 is SGHRS and CDR2 is YFSETQ. The CDR3 extends over 14 amino acids. In nucleotides, the CDR3 is TGCGCCAGCGGACGGGACAGGGGAGGAGATACGCAGTATTTT. The encoded protein is CASGRDRGGDTQYF.

The DNA for the CDR3 is TGTGCCAGCAGTGAACGGTTGAACACTGAAGCTTTCTTT. Its translation is CASSERLNTEAFF. The rearrangement uses TRBV6-1 and TRBJ1-1; D is unresolved. Germline V CDR1 and CDR2: MNHNS, SASEGT. V was trimmed by 2 bases and J by 0 bases, leaving 4 bases between them. The CDR3 consists of 13 residues.

This chain links TRBV10-1 with TRBJ1-5; a weak D match, TRBD1 (6 bases). CDR1 and CDR2 from the germline V gene are WNHNN and SYGVQD (reference sequence). Trimming took off 2 bases at V and 1 base at J, with 12 bases between the two ends. The CDR3 sequence is 16 residues long. The CDR3 here is CASSEKGGRSNQPQHF. The DNA of the CDR3 is TGCGCCAGCAGTGAGAAAGGGGGTAGAAGCAATCAGCCCCAGCATTTT.